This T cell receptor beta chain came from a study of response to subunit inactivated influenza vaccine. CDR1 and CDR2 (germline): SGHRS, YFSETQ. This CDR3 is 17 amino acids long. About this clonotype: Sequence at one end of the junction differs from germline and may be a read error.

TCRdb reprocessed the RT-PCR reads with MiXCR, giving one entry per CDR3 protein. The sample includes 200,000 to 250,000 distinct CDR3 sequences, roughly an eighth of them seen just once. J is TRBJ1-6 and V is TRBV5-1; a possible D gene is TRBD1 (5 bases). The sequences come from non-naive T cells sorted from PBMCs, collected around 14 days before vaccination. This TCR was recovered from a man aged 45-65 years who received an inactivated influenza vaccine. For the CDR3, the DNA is TGCGCCAGCATCTTGGCCGCGGGGACCTCCTATAATTCACCCCTCCACTTT. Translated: CASILAAGTSYNSPLHF.